What follows describes a single T cell receptor beta chain. Its antigen specificity is not known. No base quality information exists; no much larger clone differs at one position. According to the study, the label for this sample's time point signals: baseline before first vaccination. Samples from vaccinated people were obtained from the UK trials COV001 and COV002, which included a single-blind randomized controlled phase 2/3 trial of AZD1222 (ChAdOx1 nCoV-19) in healthy adults. For TCRbeta chain sequencing, PBMC samples from trial participants were taken at day 0 and at day 28 after the second dose. The CDR3 regions of human TCRbeta chains were subjected to immunosequencing. Per the authors' processing: Repertoire TCRs were checked for matches against a reference library of SARS-CoV-2-specific TCRs that had been generated using the MIRA antigen-specificity platform. Breadth was defined as the fraction of unique TCRs that were SARS-CoV-2-associated, and depth was defined as the fraction of total T cells that were SARS-CoV-2-associated. Using the MIRA data, each spike-specific TCR was mapped to the spike region that the TCR reacts to and placed in a CD4 or CD8 class. Log10-transformed breadth and depth values were compared by one-way ANOVA with Sidak's multiple comparisons tests. Entries here come from immuneACCESS through TCRdb and include only in-frame sequences with V and J called. Some clones fail to appear in such tables; in the studies checked, an unresolved V gene covers under half of the shortfall, and the cause of the remainder is unknown. For V, J and clone size, that table is used; D and trimming come from the DNA. The sample table lists some 84,000 clones, over 80% of them with a count of one. Around 15% of the sample comes from the top ten.

CDR1 SGHDT and CDR2 YYEEEE are derived from the germline V gene. V loses 1 base, J loses 5 bases, and the germline ends lie 13 bases apart. The CDR3 has 14 amino acids, counting the end cysteine and phenylalanine. Only CDR3 DNA is held: 42 bases, read in frame from base 1. The data derive from a study of T cell responses to AZD1222 COVID-19 vaccine (TCRdb year 2021). Regarding the complete study: AZD1222 recipients with second doses at about 4 weeks or about 12 weeks were pooled, because spike-specific TCR depth and breadth did not differ between schedules. Enrollment into the trials was organized by age into subgroups of 18-55, 56-69 and 70-plus years, and those subgroups contained roughly 150, 30 and 60 TCR-sequenced participants, respectively. A total of just over 230 trial participants underwent TCR sequencing, of whom roughly 210 received two doses of AZD1222 and roughly 25 received two doses of the MenACWY control vaccine. What the authors observed across the whole study: Spike-specific TCR breadth and depth rose significantly after two AZD1222 doses compared with day 0 and with MenACWY recipients. Because no day 14 peak-response samples were available, the repertoires could be characterized only after the peak T cell response. Participants were mostly white British and included more females than males, and it was suggested by the authors that clonal diversity may have been underestimated. Reportedly, almost half of the unique spike-specific TCRs recognized epitopes lying outside the regions that are mutated in the B.1.351 and B.1.1.7 variants. Vaccine-associated CD4 TCRs spanned the whole spike protein, with dominant responses in regions 160-218 and 743-854. Only five or six AZD1222 recipients were SARS-CoV-2 seropositive at baseline, limiting conclusions about previously exposed vaccinees. In the small 56-69-year group, the increase in depth fell short of significance, most likely because of low power.

Material: peripheral blood, obtained on day 0 of AZD1222 vaccination. The chain was built from TRBV5-6 and TRBJ2-7, with no confidently assigned D gene. The TCR was taken from an adult in good health. The CDR3 has the sequence CASSLRAGANEQYF. The nucleotide sequence is TGTGCCAGCAGCTTGAGGGCAGGAGCTAACGAGCAGTACTTC.